The 18 T cell receptor beta chains below were found in one sample sequenced in a study of cytomegalovirus exposure and HLA in healthy donors. PCR employed 60 Vbeta and 13 Jbeta primers. The protocol was immunoSEQ multiplex PCR, while the TCRdb copy is restricted to in-frame clones and leaves out a portion. The data contain roughly 100,000 clones, around 74% of them singletons. Sample: PBMCs. The receptors come from a woman in her 40s in good health and CMV-seropositive.

J is TRBJ2-1 and V is TRBV2; possible D gene TRBD2, 5 bases. The CDR3 sequence is 12 residues long. From germline, CDR1 is SNHLY and CDR2 FYNNEI. V was trimmed by 5 bases and J by 3 bases, leaving 5 bases between them. For the CDR3, the DNA is TGTGCCAGCAGTAGCGGCTACAATGAGCAGTTCTTC. Amino acid sequence: CASSSGYNEQFF.

The V and J genes are TRBV18 and TRBJ1-3, with 9 bases that match TRBD1. Losses at the gene ends were 2 bases for V and 2 bases for J; bases not matched to a gene: 7. CDR1 and CDR2 (germline): KGHSH, LQKENI. This CDR3 is built from 17 residues. CDR3 nucleotides: TGTGCCAGCTCACCAGGGACAGGGAATTTCGCTGGAAACACCATATATTTT. This translates into CASSPGTGNFAGNTIYF.

The sample holds one count of this clone. The V gene is TRBV7-2, the J gene TRBJ2-2; 12 bases fit TRBD2. Germline CDR1 and CDR2: SGHTA and FQGNSA. The ends lost 8 bases at V and 5 bases at J; junction bases unmatched: 6. The CDR3 length is 15 residues. The CDR3: CASSLAGGRTGELFF. As DNA, the CDR3 is TGTGCCAGCTCCCTAGCGGGGGGGCGGACCGGGGAGCTGTTTTTT.

The chain carries TRBV28 and TRBJ2-7; 9 bases match TRBD2. CDR3 length: 14 residues. V trimming: 8 bases; J trimming: 2 bases; junction bases outside the gene matches: 7. The germline V gene has CDR1 MDHEN and CDR2 SYDVKM. The CDR3 DNA sequence: TGTGCCAGCCGTGAGGCGGGAGGGACCTACGAGCAGTACTTC. Translation: CASREAGGTYEQYF.

V and J are TRBV5-1 and TRBJ2-5; D perhaps matches TRBD2 (5 bases). The V gene lost 0 bases and the J gene lost 2 bases, with 11 bases spanning the gap. Germline loops: CDR1 SGHRS, CDR2 YFSETQ. The CDR3 is made up of 15 amino acids. The CDR3 DNA reads as TGCGCCAGCAGCTTGGGGCCAGGAGGACAAGAGACCCAGTACTTC. Protein product: CASSLGPGGQETQYF.

This clone has only one observation. One junction end does not reproduce the germline sequence, and a read error may be involved. J is TRBJ2-3 and V is TRBV2; TRBD2 agrees at 14 bases. CDR3 size: 16 residues. CDR1 and CDR2 from the germline V gene are SNHLY and FYNNEI. The CDR3 here is CVSRGLAGEVTDTQYF. The CDR3 bases are TGTGTCAGCAGGGGACTAGCGGGAGAGGTTACAGATACGCAGTATTTT.

The CDR3 region has the DNA TGTGCCAGCAGCCCAACTAGCGGGAGGACCAATGAGCAGTTCTTC. It translates to CASSPTSGRTNEQFF. The gene calls are TRBV7-9 and TRBJ2-1; 12 bases agree with TRBD2. V trimming: 5 bases; J trimming: 6 bases; junction bases outside the gene matches: 5. CDR1 and CDR2 from the germline V gene are SEHNR and FQNEAQ (reference sequence). The CDR3 covers 15 residues.

This clone has just a few counts. The chain links TRBV19 to TRBJ2-1, with D perhaps matching TRBD1 (6 bases). This CDR3 has 15 amino acids. The V end lost 4 bases, the J end lost 4 bases, and 14 bases lay between the germline ends. The germline CDR1 and CDR2 sequences are LNHDA and SQIVND (reference sequence). This CDR3 is CASSTRDKAYNEQFF. The CDR3 bases are TGTGCCAGTAGTACCCGGGACAAGGCTTACAATGAGCAGTTCTTC.

This sequence joins TRBV7-9 and TRBJ2-2; 8 positions match TRBD2. Germline assignment: CDR1 SEHNR and CDR2 FQNEAQ (reference sequence). Unmatched junction bases numbered 9, after V lost 2 bases and J lost 4 bases. The CDR3 is 17 amino acids. CDR3 sequence (DNA): TGTGCCAGCAGCTTATTTGGCGGGGGGCCCGGCACCGGGGAGCTGTTTTTT. Translating it yields CASSLFGGGPGTGELFF.

The gene calls are TRBV5-8 and TRBJ1-1, with D maybe TRBD1 (5 bases). The CDR3 runs to 13 residues. CDR1 and CDR2 from the germline V gene are SGHTS and YDEGEE. The V end lost 4 bases, the J end lost 1 base, and 8 bases lay between the germline ends. CDR3: CASSGGTNTEAFF. Here the CDR3 DNA reads TGTGCCAGCAGCGGGGGGACGAACACTGAAGCTTTCTTT.

The rearrangement joins TRBV7-3 to TRBJ2-3; 8 bases are shared with TRBD2. CDR3 length: 17 residues. The trim removed 3 bases at V and 3 bases at J, leaving 11 bases unmatched. Per germline, CDR1 SGHTA and CDR2 FQGTGA. The CDR3 DNA sequence: TGTGCCAGCAGCTTGGGTCGGGCGGGAGGTAGTACAGATACGCAGTATTTT. It translates to CASSLGRAGGSTDTQYF.

The chain is built from TRBV28 and TRBJ1-3; no reliable D call. The CDR3 totals 12 residues. Trimming left V 4 bases short and J 7 bases short, with 8 bases between. The germline gives CDR1 MDHEN, CDR2 SYDVKM. CDR3 sequence reads: CASSSPSNTIYF. The CDR3, as DNA: TGTGCCAGCAGTTCCCCTTCCAACACCATATATTTT.

The V call is TRBV28, the J call TRBJ2-7; 11 positions agree with TRBD2. The trim removed 1 base at V and 4 bases at J, leaving 3 bases unmatched. Germline V gives CDR1 MDHEN, CDR2 SYDVKM. This CDR3 comprises 15 residues. CDR3 bases: TGTGCCAGCAGTTTATTAGCGGGAGGGCCATACGAGCAGTACTTC. It codes for CASSLLAGGPYEQYF.

The chain carries TRBV5-1 and TRBJ1-1; D is uncertain. Germline CDR1 SGHRS, CDR2 YFSETQ. Trimming removed 1 base from V and 0 bases from J, with 7 bases in between. CDR3 length equals 14 residues. The CDR3 protein is CASSLYRMNTEAFF. The CDR3 coding sequence is TGCGCCAGCAGCTTGTACAGAATGAACACTGAAGCTTTCTTT.

CDR3: CASSHPTGLLSGSYNSPLHF. The CDR3 bases are TGCGCCAGCAGCCACCCCACAGGGCTATTATCCGGCTCCTATAATTCACCCCTCCACTTT. The chain is built from TRBV4-1 and TRBJ1-6, with D perhaps matching TRBD1 (6 bases). The CDR3 totals 20 residues. Per the germline V gene, CDR1 is MGHRA and CDR2 is YSYEKL. Trimming cost V 3 bases and J 0 bases, with 21 bases left between them.

The chain joins TRBV18 to TRBJ1-6, with D unclear. Trimming removed 3 bases at V and 7 bases at J, with 7 bases between. In germline, CDR1 is KGHSH, CDR2 LQKENI. This CDR3 comprises 13 residues. The CDR3: CASSPGSNSPLHF. The CDR3 bases are TGTGCCAGCTCACCCGGGTCAAATTCACCCCTCCACTTT.

This clone was picked up a small number of times. The chain couples TRBV28 to TRBJ1-6, with D maybe TRBD1 (5 bases). Trimming removed 7 bases from V and 2 bases from J, with 12 bases in between. CDR3 size: 15 residues. The germline CDR1 and CDR2 sequences are MDHEN and SYDVKM. The CDR3 DNA sequence: TGTGCCAGCACGCTCCCGACAGCCTATAATTCACCCCTCCACTTT. This sequence encodes CASTLPTAYNSPLHF. Variable domain in full (rest from reference TRBV28 and TRBJ1-6): DVKVTQSSRYLVKRTGEKVFLECVQDMDHENMFWYRQDPGLGLRLIYFSYDVKMKEKGDIPEGYSVSREKKERFSLILESASTNQTSMYLCASTLPTAYNSPLHFGNGTRLTVT.

The chain combines TRBV19 with TRBJ2-2; 15 positions match TRBD2. Germline CDR1 LNHDA, CDR2 SQIVND (reference sequence). Trimming removed 1 base from V and 1 base from J; junction bases left unmatched: 7. This CDR3 comprises 20 residues. The CDR3: CASSIGSGLAGGLNTGELFF. In DNA, the CDR3 is TGTGCCAGTAGTATAGGGTCGGGACTAGCGGGAGGCCTGAACACCGGGGAGCTGTTTTTT.